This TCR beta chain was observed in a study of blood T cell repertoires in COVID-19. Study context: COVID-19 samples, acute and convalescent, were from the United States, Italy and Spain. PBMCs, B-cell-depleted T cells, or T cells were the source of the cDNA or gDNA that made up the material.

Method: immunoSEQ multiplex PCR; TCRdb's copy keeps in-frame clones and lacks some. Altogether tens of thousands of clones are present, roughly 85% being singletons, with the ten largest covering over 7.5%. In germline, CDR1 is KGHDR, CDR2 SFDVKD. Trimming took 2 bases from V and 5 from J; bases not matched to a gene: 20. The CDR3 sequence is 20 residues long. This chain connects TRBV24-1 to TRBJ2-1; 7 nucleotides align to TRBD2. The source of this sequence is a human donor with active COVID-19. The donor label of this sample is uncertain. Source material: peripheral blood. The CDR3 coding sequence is TGTGCCACCAGTGATTCCCCACCCACATGGACTAGGGGATTAAACAATGAGCAGTTCTTC. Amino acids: CATSDSPPTWTRGLNNEQFF.